The following is a T cell receptor beta chain sequence with its context. The sample belongs to a study of T-cell reconstitution after alpha-beta-depleted transplantation in children. Germline loops: CDR1 MNHEY, CDR2 SVGAGI. CDR3 length: 15 amino acids. V lost 2 bases, J lost 7 bases, and 6 bases stayed unmatched. Preparing the TCRbeta library involved the use of unique molecular identifiers. TCRdb re-derived calls from the PCR reads in MiXCR, one entry per CDR3 protein. The data contain 300,000 to 400,000 distinct CDR3 sequences, roughly 21% of them singletons. The chain is built from TRBV6-5 and TRBJ2-7; 12 bases fit TRBD1. The source is a male patient between 5 and 17 years old who had a stem cell transplant for acute lymphoblastic leukemia, so the T cells may come from the graft donor. Sequencing used PBMCs, mostly from graft donor cells, obtained 180 days after TCRalphabeta/CD19-depleted stem cell transplant. This CDR3 is CASSYRGQGALEQYF. For the CDR3, the DNA is TGTGCCAGCAGTTACAGGGGACAGGGGGCGCTTGAGCAGTACTTC.